One and the same sample provided the 18 T cell receptor beta chains below, sequenced in a study of CD8 T cells in ankylosing spondylitis. A single record per CDR3 protein comes from TCRdb applying MiXCR to the 5' RACE reads. This table holds 150,000 to 200,000 distinct CDR3 sequences, around a sixth found once. The specimen sequenced was blood, either unsorted or a sorted T cell fraction (not recorded which). These receptors came from a male donor under 30 with ankylosing spondylitis or in good health (not recorded which).

This clonotype was seen at least ten times. A junction boundary mismatches the germline segment, possibly from a read error. This chain uses TRBV2 with TRBJ2-1; tentatively, D is TRBD2 (5 bases). The length of the CDR3 is 13 residues. Germline V gene sequence: CDR1 SNHLY, CDR2 FYNNEI. The CDR3 sequence: CASGDGKLNEQFF. The CDR3, as DNA: TGTGCCAGCGGTGACGGGAAACTCAATGAGCAGTTCTTC.

This clonotype showed up many times. This CDR3 is CASSPGRGVHGAQYF. In DNA form, the CDR3 reads TGTGCCAGCAGCCCCGGGAGAGGGGTTCATGGTGCGCAGTATTTT. This chain uses TRBV5-6 with TRBJ2-3, with TRBD2 as a possible D gene (6 bases). The V gene's germline CDR1 is SGHDT and CDR2 YYEEEE. The CDR3 spans 15 residues. Trimming left V 4 bases short and J 10 bases short, with 22 bases between.

The chain has TRBV29-1 and TRBJ1-2, with D maybe TRBD1 (6 bases). The ends were cut back, 3 bases at V and 7 bases at J, with 9 bases in the middle. Germline V gene lookup returns CDR1 SQVTM and CDR2 ANQGSEA. The CDR3 has 11 residues. DNA for the CDR3: TGCAGCGTTGATGGGGGCGCTGGCTACACCTTC. Translating gives CSVDGGAGYTF.

At least ten counts were recorded for this clonotype. The chain recombines TRBV5-5 with TRBJ2-5, with 7 bases aligning to TRBD1. Germline V lookup: CDR1 SGHKS, CDR2 YYEKEE (reference sequence). V dropped 5 bases and J dropped 4; count of bases not matched to a gene: 11. This CDR3 spans 15 amino acids. CDR3 amino acids: CASSRTGYRGETQYF. The CDR3, as DNA: TGTGCCAGCAGTCGAACCGGATACAGGGGAGAGACCCAGTACTTC. Supplemented by reference TRBV5-5 and TRBJ2-5, the full variable domain reads DAGVTQSPTHLIKTRGQQVTLRCSPISGHKSVSWYQQVLGQGPQFIFQYYEKEERGRGNFPDRFSARQFPNYSSELNVNALLLGDSALYLCASSRTGYRGETQYFGPGTRLLVL.

In its sample, this clonotype was seen a few times. This chain joins TRBV12-3 or TRBV12-4 and TRBJ1-4; no clear D gene. Trimming cost V 3 bases and J 5 bases, with 7 bases left between them. The CDR3 contains 13 residues. The CDR3 DNA reads TGTGCCAGCAGTTTGGTTCAGAATGAAAAACTGTTTTTT. Protein sequence: CASSLVQNEKLFF.

Only a few counts were recorded for this clonotype. The CDR3 sequence is CASSSYSGRAVREQFF. The CDR3 DNA sequence: TGTGCCAGCAGTTCATATAGCGGGAGGGCCGTTCGGGAGCAGTTCTTC. This chain joins TRBV28 and TRBJ2-1; TRBD2 agrees at 11 bases. Trimming at V came to 4 bases and at J to 10 bases, leaving 12 bases not matched to a gene. From germline, CDR1 is MDHEN and CDR2 SYDVKM. This CDR3 is 16 amino acids long.

The V gene is TRBV7-6, the J gene TRBJ2-2; D unclear. Germline V CDR1 and CDR2: SGHVS, FNYEAQ. There are 14 residues in the CDR3. Trimming removed 3 bases at V and 3 bases at J, with 8 bases between. This CDR3 reads CASSFQFDTGELFF. The CDR3 DNA sequence: TGTGCCAGCAGCTTCCAATTTGACACCGGGGAGCTGTTTTTT.

This clonotype was seen repeatedly, ten times or more. One end of the junction fails to match germline, which may point to a read error. This rearrangement joins TRBV12-3 or TRBV12-4 to TRBJ2-2, with D perhaps matching TRBD1 (5 bases). This CDR3 is built from 17 residues. The DNA for the CDR3 is TGTGCCAGCAGATTAGGGGAAGGGGCCGGGAACACCGGGGAGCTGTTTTTT. It codes for CASRLGEGAGNTGELFF.

This clonotype has ten or more counts. J is TRBJ2-1 and V is TRBV4-3, with no clear D. The germline V and J ends were trimmed by 4 bases and 0 bases, with 10 bases remaining between them. The CDR3 extends over 15 amino acids. Germline loops: CDR1 LGHNA, CDR2 YSLEER. As DNA, the CDR3 is TGCGCCAGCAGCCCAGCCCAGAGCTCCTACAATGAGCAGTTCTTC. Translating gives CASSPAQSSYNEQFF.

There are many counts of this clonotype. The rearrangement joins TRBV6-5 to TRBJ2-1, with D possibly being TRBD2 (6 bases). The CDR3 totals 14 residues. The germline V gene encodes CDR1 MNHEY and CDR2 SVGAGI. Trimming cost V 2 bases and J 10 bases, with 15 bases left between them. In nucleotides, the CDR3 is TGTGCCAGCAGTTACGGTAACGGGGGATGGGAGCAGTTCTTC. This sequence encodes CASSYGNGGWEQFF.

This clonotype occurred many times. This sequence joins TRBV11-2 and TRBJ2-5, with D perhaps given as TRBD1 or TRBD2 (5 bases each). The CDR3 runs to 16 residues. CDR1 and CDR2 (germline): SGHAT, FQNNGV. The germline V and J ends were trimmed by 0 bases and 5 bases, with 16 bases remaining between them. CDR3 sequence: CASSLDSGWGTETQYF. CDR3 sequence (DNA): TGTGCCAGCAGCTTAGATTCGGGGTGGGGGACGGAGACCCAGTACTTC.

This clonotype was seen only a few times. The V gene is TRBV7-8, the J gene TRBJ1-5, with a weak D call TRBD1 (6 bases). CDR3 length equals 15 residues. V was trimmed by 5 bases and J by 2 bases, leaving 13 bases between them. Germline CDR1 reads SGHVS; CDR2 reads FQNEAQ. CDR3 DNA: TGTGCCAGCAGCCCTGACAGGCGGGGCAATCAGCCCCAGCATTTT. Translated, it gives CASSPDRRGNQPQHF.

The chain carries TRBV20-1 and TRBJ2-1, with D maybe TRBD1 (5 bases). The CDR3 runs to 13 residues. The germline gives CDR1 DFQATT, CDR2 SNEGSKA (reference sequence). The V and J ends lost 5 bases and 6 bases respectively, with 14 bases between them. Here the CDR3 DNA reads TGCAGTGCTCTTGGACAAGCCCCCAATGAGCAGTTCTTC. This translates into CSALGQAPNEQFF.

This chain joins TRBV7-6 and TRBJ2-1; D is unresolved. The CDR3 length is 13 residues. The germline V gene has CDR1 SGHVS and CDR2 FNYEAQ. The V gene lost 1 base and the J gene lost 5 bases, with 6 bases spanning the gap. Written as DNA, the CDR3 is TGTGCCAGCAGCTTAGGAACCAACAATGAGCAGTTCTTC. Its translation is CASSLGTNNEQFF.

This clonotype was observed many times. CDR3 protein: CASSRRGGTGNTIYF. DNA of the CDR3: TGTGCCAGCAGTCGTAGAGGAGGGACGGGAAACACCATATATTTT. The genes are TRBV12-3 or TRBV12-4 and TRBJ1-3; weak D call: TRBD1 (5 bases). The V and J ends lost 5 bases and 4 bases respectively, with 15 bases between them. The CDR3 runs to 15 residues.

This clonotype has ten or more counts. This sequence joins TRBV7-2 and TRBJ2-3; D perhaps matches TRBD2 (6 bases). This CDR3 contains 15 residues. Germline lookup yields CDR1 SGHTA and CDR2 FQGNSA. V was pared by 5 bases and J by 2 bases, with 14 bases between. CDR3: CASSPRGGFTDTQYF. DNA of the CDR3: TGTGCCAGCAGCCCAAGGGGAGGTTTCACAGATACGCAGTATTTT.

This clonotype was seen at least ten times. The chain links TRBV27 to TRBJ2-7; tentative D call: TRBD1 (6 bases). Deletions cut 6 bases from V and 3 bases from J, with 12 bases between. CDR3 length equals 13 residues. Germline CDR1 and CDR2: MNHEY and SMNVEV (reference sequence). The CDR3 loop is CASSRRGSYEQYV. CDR3 coding DNA: TGTGCCAGCAGCCGCAGGGGTAGCTACGAGCAGTACGTC.

This clonotype appeared many times. This chain joins TRBV12-3 or TRBV12-4 and TRBJ2-3, with 8 bases that match TRBD2. V trimming: 6 bases; J trimming: 0 bases; junction bases outside the gene matches: 5. The CDR3 has 15 amino acids. The CDR3 here is CASSLLAGSTDTQYF. CDR3 sequence (DNA): TGTGCCAGCAGCCTCCTAGCGGGTAGCACAGATACGCAGTATTTT.